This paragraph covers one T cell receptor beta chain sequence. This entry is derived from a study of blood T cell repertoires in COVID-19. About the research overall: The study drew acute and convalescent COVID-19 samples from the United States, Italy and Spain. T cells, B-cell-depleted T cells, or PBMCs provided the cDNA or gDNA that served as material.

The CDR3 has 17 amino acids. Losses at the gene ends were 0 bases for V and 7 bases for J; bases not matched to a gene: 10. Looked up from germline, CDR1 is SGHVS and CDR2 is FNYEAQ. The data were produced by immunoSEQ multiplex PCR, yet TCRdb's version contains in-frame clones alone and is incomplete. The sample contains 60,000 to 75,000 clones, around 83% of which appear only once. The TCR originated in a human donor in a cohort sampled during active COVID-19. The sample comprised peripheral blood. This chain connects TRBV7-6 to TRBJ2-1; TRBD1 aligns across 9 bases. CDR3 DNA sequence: TGTGCCAGCAGCTTAGCGCCTACCGGGACAGGGCGGAATGAGCAGTTCTTC. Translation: CASSLAPTGTGRNEQFF.